The 30 T cell receptor beta chains given below trace back to one sample, sequenced in a study of T cell responses to AZD1222 COVID-19 vaccine. Measured with immunoSEQ multiplex PCR; TCRdb has only the in-frame clones, and not every one. Among about 120,000 clones listed, about nine tenths were seen once. This material consisted of peripheral blood, taken on day 0 of AZD1222 vaccination. The receptors come from an adult in good health.

The table lists this clone with a few counts. The rearrangement links TRBV29-1 to TRBJ1-2, with 8 nucleotides matching TRBD1. Germline trimming cut 4 bases from V and 4 bases from J; bases unmatched to any gene: 8. CDR1 is SQVTM and CDR2 is ANQGSEA in the germline V gene. The CDR3 is made up of 14 amino acids. The CDR3 sequence: CSVVTTGTGYGYTF. The CDR3 DNA reads TGCAGCGTTGTGACCACCGGGACAGGCTATGGCTACACCTTC.

This clone was seen a single time. At one of its ends the junction is not consistent with the germline gene, which may arise from a read error. The chain employs TRBV6-5 and TRBJ2-1, with 7 bases lining up with TRBD1. CDR1 is MNHEY and CDR2 is SVGAGI in the germline V gene. The CDR3 sequence is 15 residues long. The CDR3 reads CASSDSQGFGSEQFF. The DNA of the CDR3 is TGTGCCAGCAGTGACTCACAGGGGTTTGGGAGTGAGCAGTTCTTC.

V gene TRBV2 combines with J gene TRBJ1-1; D is possibly TRBD1 (6 bases). The germline V gene has CDR1 SNHLY and CDR2 FYNNEI. Trimming removed 8 bases from V and 5 bases from J, with 12 bases in between. The CDR3 sequence is 12 residues long. CDR3 sequence reads: CASAKGGTEAFF. The DNA for the CDR3 is TGTGCCAGCGCAAAGGGGGGGACTGAAGCTTTCTTT.

The chain employs TRBV9 and TRBJ1-1, with 12 bases fitting TRBD1. In germline, CDR1 is SGDLS, CDR2 YYNGEE. The V gene end was trimmed by 3 bases and the J gene end by 2 bases; junction bases not matched to a gene: 2. The CDR3 contains 15 residues. Here the CDR3 DNA reads TGTGCCAGCAGCGCCGGGACAGGGGGCAACACTGAAGCTTTCTTT. Its translation: CASSAGTGGNTEAFF.

The chain uses TRBV24-1 and TRBJ2-6; D remains ambiguous. The germline CDR1 and CDR2 sequences are KGHDR and SFDVKD. V lost 0 bases, J lost 2 bases, and 4 bases lay in between. This CDR3 has 15 amino acids. The DNA of the CDR3 is TGTGCCACCAGTGATTTGGGGGCTGGGGCCAACGTCCTGACTTTC. Its protein is CATSDLGAGANVLTF.

The chain's CDR3 is CASSQESRAQGYEQYF. Written as DNA, the CDR3 is TGCGCCAGCAGCCAAGAGAGTAGAGCCCAGGGTTACGAGCAGTACTTC. The chain recombines TRBV4-3 with TRBJ2-7; TRBD1 might be the D (5 bases). This CDR3 contains 16 residues. Germline CDR1 is LGHNA and CDR2 is YSLEER. Deletions cut 0 bases from V and 4 bases from J, with 16 bases between.

About this clone: The junction does not match germline at one end; this may be a read error. The genes are TRBV3-1 (or the pseudogene TRBV3-2) and TRBJ1-5; a possible D gene is TRBD1 (6 bases). This CDR3 has 18 residues. The V gene's germline CDR1 is LGHDT and CDR2 YNNKEL (reference sequence). CDR3 in amino acids: CASSQDCPGAAEDQPQHF. CDR3 in DNA: TGCGCCAGCAGCCAAGATTGCCCAGGGGCCGCGGAAGATCAGCCCCAGCATTTT.

The chain has TRBV19 and TRBJ1-1; TRBD1 might be the D (5 bases). Trimming took 3 bases from V and 4 from J, leaving 12 bases between them. The germline gives CDR1 LNHDA, CDR2 SQIVND (reference sequence). This CDR3 is 14 amino acids long. The CDR3 bases are TGTGCCAGTAGTATTGAGGGGCTAGGCACTGAAGCTTTCTTT. Its translation: CASSIEGLGTEAFF.

The V and J genes are TRBV19 and TRBJ2-5, with D hard to call. The germline V gene has CDR1 LNHDA and CDR2 SQIVND (reference sequence). The CDR3 consists of 13 residues. Trimming took off 0 bases at V and 6 bases at J, with 8 bases between the two ends. The CDR3 bases are TGTGCCAGTAGTATAGATGATGGACAGACCCAGTACTTC. Its protein is CASSIDDGQTQYF. Supplemented by reference TRBV19 and TRBJ2-5, the full variable domain reads DGGITQSPKYLFRKEGQNVTLSCEQNLNHDAMYWYRQDPGQGLRLIYYSQIVNDFQKGDIAEGYSVSREKKESFPLTVTSAQKNPTAFYLCASSIDDGQTQYFGPGTRLLVL.

The rearrangement uses TRBV30 and TRBJ1-4; D gene ambiguous. The CDR3 sequence is 13 residues long. The V and J ends lost 1 base and 6 bases respectively, with 9 bases between them. Germline V gene sequence: CDR1 GTSNPN, CDR2 SVGIG (reference sequence). As DNA, the CDR3 is TGTGCCTGGAGTGGAGGGAGCTATGAAAAACTGTTTTTT. Translated: CAWSGGSYEKLFF. Full variable domain (outside the CDR3, taken from reference TRBV30 and TRBJ1-4): SQTIHQWPATLVQPVGSPLSLECTVEGTSNPNLYWYRQAAGRGLQLLFYSVGIGQISSEVPQNLSASRPQDRQFILSSKKLLLSDSGFYLCAWSGGSYEKLFFGSGTQLSVL.

CDR3 loop: CASSPMGGFGTEAFF. Written as DNA, the CDR3 is TGTGCCAGCAGCCCAATGGGGGGGTTTGGCACTGAAGCTTTCTTT. The gene calls are TRBV9 and TRBJ1-1; D possibly corresponds to TRBD1 (5 bases). Trimming left V 4 bases short and J 4 bases short, with 17 bases between. Germline loops: CDR1 SGDLS, CDR2 YYNGEE. This CDR3 is built from 15 residues. Together with reference TRBV9 and TRBJ1-1, the CDR3 gives the full variable domain: DSGVTQTPKHLITATGQRVTLRCSPRSGDLSVYWYQQSLDQGLQFLIQYYNGEERAKGNILERFSAQQFPDLHSELNLSSLELGDSALYFCASSPMGGFGTEAFFGQGTRLTVV.

J is TRBJ1-6 and V is TRBV18; TRBD1 is a possible D gene (6 bases). The V and J ends lost 1 base and 0 bases respectively, with 10 bases between them. This CDR3 is built from 17 residues. Germline V gene lookup returns CDR1 KGHSH and CDR2 LQKENI. The CDR3 protein is CASSPRTESSYNSPLHF. The CDR3 DNA sequence: TGTGCCAGCTCACCACGGACAGAGAGCTCCTATAATTCACCCCTCCACTTT.

This chain connects TRBV3-1 (or the pseudogene TRBV3-2) to TRBJ2-5; a weak D match, TRBD2 (5 bases). This CDR3 spans 17 amino acids. Trimming removed 1 base at V and 5 bases at J, with 20 bases between. Germline V gene lookup returns CDR1 LGHDT and CDR2 YNNKEL (reference sequence). Here the CDR3 DNA reads TGTGCCAGCAGCCAAGGGGAGAGCGGACTGGGAGTTGAGACCCAGTACTTC. Translation gives CASSQGESGLGVETQYF.

This rearrangement joins TRBV18 to TRBJ2-7, with D possibly called TRBD1 or TRBD2 (5 bases each). The V and J ends lost 2 bases and 4 bases respectively, with 12 bases between them. The germline V gene encodes CDR1 KGHSH and CDR2 LQKENI. The CDR3 is made up of 14 amino acids. The CDR3 DNA follows: TGTGCCAGCTCACCAGCCCACGGGGCATACGAGCAGTACTTC. Its protein product is CASSPAHGAYEQYF.

This clone was observed a few times. This chain joins TRBV20-1 and TRBJ2-5; 8 nucleotides match TRBD1. Germline-derived CDR1 and CDR2 are DFQATT and SNEGSKA (reference sequence). J gave up 5 bases and V 7 bases, and 9 bases lay outside the gene matches. The length of the CDR3 is 13 residues. CDR3 protein: CSVSRTGMETQYF. CDR3 DNA sequence: TGCAGTGTTAGTCGGACAGGGATGGAGACCCAGTACTTC.

The rearrangement joins TRBV19 to TRBJ1-5; D is uncertain. The CDR3 is 15 amino acids. The germline V gene has CDR1 LNHDA and CDR2 SQIVND (reference sequence). V was trimmed by 5 bases and J by 0 bases, leaving 11 bases between them. Here the CDR3 DNA reads TGTGCCAGTAGTGTGACACAAATTAGCAATCAGCCCCAGCATTTT. It specifies CASSVTQISNQPQHF.

The rearrangement links TRBV28 to TRBJ1-5, with D possibly being TRBD1 (5 bases). CDR1 MDHEN and CDR2 SYDVKM come from the germline V gene. This CDR3 has 14 residues. V lost 8 bases and J 0 bases, leaving 11 bases between the germline ends. The CDR3: CASGALYSNQPQHF. In DNA, the CDR3 is TGTGCCAGCGGGGCTCTTTATAGCAATCAGCCCCAGCATTTT.

The chain carries TRBV7-3 and TRBJ1-2; D is possibly TRBD1 (6 bases). Per the germline V gene, CDR1 is SGHTA and CDR2 is FQGTGA. Trimming removed 5 bases from V and 6 bases from J, with 13 bases in between. The CDR3 consists of 13 residues. The CDR3 DNA is TGTGCCAGCAGCCATACAGGGTACGATGGCTACACCTTC. It codes for CASSHTGYDGYTF.

This clone appeared once. The gene calls are TRBV24-1 and TRBJ1-2; D unclear. Trimming pared 0 bases from V and 0 bases from J, leaving 4 bases between. The CDR3 consists of 14 residues. In germline, CDR1 is KGHDR, CDR2 SFDVKD. The CDR3 DNA is TGTGCCACCAGTGATTTGGGGGCTAACTATGGCTACACCTTC. It specifies CATSDLGANYGYTF.

The gene calls are TRBV5-5 and TRBJ1-3; 7 bases fit TRBD1. The CDR3 covers 15 residues. Per germline, CDR1 SGHKS and CDR2 YYEKEE (reference sequence). With V trimmed by 4 bases and J by 3 bases, 7 bases remained unmatched. CDR3 nucleotide sequence: TGTGCCAGCAGCCGGGAGACAGGGATTGGAAACACCATATATTTT. The encoded protein is CASSRETGIGNTIYF.

This clone was recorded once. The chain joins TRBV5-4 to TRBJ2-7; D is undetermined. Per germline, CDR1 SGHNT and CDR2 YYREEE (reference sequence). V dropped 0 bases and J dropped 4 bases, with 11 bases sitting between them. This CDR3 comprises 14 residues. CDR3 in amino acids: CASSLGGKLYEQYF. Here the CDR3 DNA reads TGTGCCAGCAGCTTGGGAGGAAAGCTTTACGAGCAGTACTTC.

The chain recombines TRBV5-8 with TRBJ1-1, with D perhaps matching TRBD1 (6 bases). The CDR3 is 14 residues long. V shed 4 bases and J shed 1 base, with 11 bases lying between them. Per the germline V gene, CDR1 is SGHTS and CDR2 is YDEGEE. Written as DNA, the CDR3 is TGTGCCAGCAGCCTGTGGGACAAGAACACTGAAGCTTTCTTT. This translates into CASSLWDKNTEAFF. Together with reference TRBV5-8 and TRBJ1-1, the CDR3 gives the full variable domain: EAGVTQSPTHLIKTRGQQATLRCSPISGHTSVYWYQQALGLGLQFLLWYDEGEERNRGNFPPRFSGRQFPNYSSELNVNALELEDSALYLCASSLWDKNTEAFFGQGTRLTVV.

The rearrangement links TRBV10-3 to TRBJ1-1; 10 bases fit TRBD1. V trimming: 3 bases; J trimming: 5 bases; junction bases outside the gene matches: 6. Germline V lookup: CDR1 ENHRY, CDR2 SYGVKD. The CDR3 is 15 amino acids. The CDR3 DNA reads TGTGCCATCAGTGACCCGGGACAGGGGAAGACTGAAGCTTTCTTT. The encoded protein is CAISDPGQGKTEAFF.

The genes are TRBV28 and TRBJ1-2; D is uncertain. CDR3 length: 16 amino acids. V lost 4 bases and J 4 bases, leaving 19 bases between the germline ends. Germline V gene sequence: CDR1 MDHEN, CDR2 SYDVKM. CDR3 nucleotide sequence: TGTGCCAGCAGTTCGGGTGGAGTCATTACTGTCTATGGCTACACCTTC. This sequence encodes CASSSGGVITVYGYTF.

The chain is built from TRBV19 and TRBJ1-5; possibly TRBD1 for D (6 bases). Trimming cost V 5 bases and J 3 bases, with 14 bases left between them. The CDR3 has 15 residues. Germline CDR1 and CDR2: LNHDA and SQIVND (reference sequence). The CDR3 loop reads CASSVGGQLNQPQHF. In nucleotides, the CDR3 is TGTGCCAGTAGTGTCGGCGGACAGCTCAATCAGCCCCAGCATTTT.

The chain combines TRBV27 with TRBJ1-6; 7 bases align to TRBD1. The J segment lost 15 bases and the V segment lost 4 bases, leaving 12 bases of the junction unmatched. The CDR3 runs to 14 residues. Germline-derived CDR1 and CDR2 are MNHEY and SMNVEV (reference sequence). The CDR3 coding sequence is TGTGCCAGCAGTTCTACAGGGGCAGGCCTCGGCCTCCACTTT. Translating gives CASSSTGAGLGLHF.

V usage is TRBV6-2 or TRBV6-3 and J usage is TRBJ2-3; D may correspond to TRBD1 or TRBD2 (5 bases each). V dropped 2 bases and J dropped 2 bases, with 20 bases sitting between them. CDR1 is MNHEY, CDR2 SVGEGT, per germline. This CDR3 region has 18 residues. In DNA, the CDR3 is TGTGCCAGCAGTTACGATCACTCACGGGACCCTTTCACAGATACGCAGTATTTT. Residues: CASSYDHSRDPFTDTQYF.

V usage is TRBV7-3 and J usage is TRBJ2-2; D is undetermined. This CDR3 has 16 amino acids. Looked up from germline, CDR1 is SGHTA and CDR2 is FQGTGA. V lost 0 bases to trimming and J lost 6 bases, with 14 bases between them. Here the CDR3 reads CASSLTPQPAAGELFF. Written as DNA, the CDR3 is TGTGCCAGCAGCTTAACTCCCCAGCCCGCCGCCGGGGAGCTGTTTTTT.

The chain recombines TRBV28 with TRBJ1-1, with 9 bases matching TRBD1. V dropped 6 bases and J dropped 0; count of bases not matched to a gene: 8. The V gene's germline CDR1 is MDHEN and CDR2 SYDVKM. The CDR3 runs 16 residues. The CDR3 reads CASSFPGQGMNTEAFF. As DNA, the CDR3 is TGTGCCAGCAGCTTTCCGGGACAGGGTATGAACACTGAAGCTTTCTTT.

The chain couples TRBV7-9 to TRBJ2-1; 11 positions agree with TRBD2. The germline CDR1 and CDR2 sequences are SEHNR and FQNEAQ (reference sequence). Germline trimming cut 0 bases from V and 7 bases from J; bases unmatched to any gene: 2. This CDR3 comprises 15 residues. CDR3 amino acids: CASSLAPSGGNEQFF. The DNA for the CDR3 is TGTGCCAGCAGCTTAGCTCCTAGCGGGGGGAATGAGCAGTTCTTC.